This T cell receptor (beta chain) was recovered during a study of shared clonotypes between healthy human individuals. Study context: Three CD4 naive, three CD4 memory, two CD8 naive and one CD8 memory plate were used per donor.

Germline loops: CDR1 SGDLS, CDR2 YYNGEE. This CDR3 contains 17 residues. V shed 0 bases, J shed 6 bases, and the junction held 8 bases outside the gene matches. Naive CD8 populations comprised CD45RO-negative cells positively selected for CCR7, excluding terminally differentiated effector memory CD45RA+ cells. The method was immunoSEQ multiplex PCR; TCRdb's version includes in-frame clones alone and lacks a portion of them. The repertoire holds around 1,900,000 clones, with 85% to 95% as singletons. J is TRBJ2-2 and V is TRBV9, with 10 bases fitting TRBD2. Sequencing was carried out using naive CD8+ T cells from PBMCs. The TCR comes from a man in his late teens or twenties in good health. Some clones in this sample may be carry-over from other donors' samples. The CDR3 loop is CASSVALLAGAAGELFF. CDR3 DNA sequence: TGTGCCAGCAGCGTAGCCCTCCTAGCGGGAGCAGCCGGGGAGCTGTTTTTT.